This T cell receptor beta chain is drawn from a study of shared clonotypes between healthy human individuals. Study outcomes and limitations: Even with large depth, rarefaction showed that sorted-subset sequencing was incomplete.

Terminally differentiated effector memory CD45RA+ cells were excluded from the naive CD8 cells, which were CD45RO-negative and positively selected for CCR7. Genomic DNA of each subset was evenly split across several immunoSEQ plates. Profiling relied on immunoSEQ multiplex PCR, and the TCRdb table lists in-frame clones only, not all of them. The sample has 1.5 million to 2.5 million clones; about 95% are singletons. The ends were cut back, 2 bases at V and 7 bases at J, with 18 bases in the middle. The CDR3 spans 16 residues. Germline V gene sequence: CDR1 MNHEY, CDR2 SVGAGI. A word on this clone: Its cognate antigen is unknown.

Sequencing was done on a sample of naive CD8+ T cells sorted from blood. This sequence was found in a man between 18 and 29 years old in good health. The chain has TRBV6-5 and TRBJ2-1; D uncertain. The CDR3 protein is CASSYVSMGSGNEQFF. Written as DNA, the CDR3 is TGTGCCAGCAGTTACGTATCTATGGGCTCTGGTAATGAGCAGTTCTTC.